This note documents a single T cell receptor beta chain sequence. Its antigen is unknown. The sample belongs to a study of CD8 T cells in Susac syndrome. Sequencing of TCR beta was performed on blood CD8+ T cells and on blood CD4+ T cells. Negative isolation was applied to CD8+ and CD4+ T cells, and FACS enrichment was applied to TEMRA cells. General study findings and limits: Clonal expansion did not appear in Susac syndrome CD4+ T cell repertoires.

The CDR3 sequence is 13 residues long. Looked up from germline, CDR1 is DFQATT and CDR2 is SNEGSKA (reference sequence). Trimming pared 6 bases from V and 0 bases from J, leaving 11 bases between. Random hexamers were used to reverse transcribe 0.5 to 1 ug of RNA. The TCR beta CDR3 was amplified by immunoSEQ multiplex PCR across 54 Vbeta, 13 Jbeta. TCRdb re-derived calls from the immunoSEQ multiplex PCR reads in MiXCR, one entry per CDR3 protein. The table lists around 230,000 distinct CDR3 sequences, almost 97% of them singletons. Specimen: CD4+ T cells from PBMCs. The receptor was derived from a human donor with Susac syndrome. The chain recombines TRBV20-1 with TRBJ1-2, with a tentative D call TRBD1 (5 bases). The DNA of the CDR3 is TGCAGTGCCCCTGGGACGGCTAACTATGGCTACACCTTC. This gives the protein CSAPGTANYGYTF.